This TCR beta chain was captured by sequencing in a study of early T cells in non-severe SARS-CoV-2 infection. Study-wide background: Chains were unpaired, as sequencing was done on bulk RNA from unsorted whole blood.

This clonotype has a count of ten or more. Separate cDNA molecules each had unique molecular identifiers attached to them. TCRdb independently ran MiXCR on the 5' RACE reads; one entry per CDR3 protein. The table lists 55,000 to 80,000 distinct CDR3 sequences, approximately 12% of them singletons, with roughly 6% in the top ten. Looked up from germline, CDR1 is MNHEY and CDR2 is SVGAGI. This CDR3 is built from 17 residues. With 10 bases clipped from V and 4 bases from J, the junction kept 19 bases outside the gene matches. The chain couples TRBV6-5 to TRBJ2-1, with 7 bases matching TRBD2. The source is an adult who was a healthcare worker with PCR-confirmed SARS-CoV-2 infection or an uninfected control (not recorded which). The specimen was whole blood. The CDR3 nucleotides are TGTGCCACCCGACCCGGACACTCAATAGCGGGTTACAATGAGCAGTTCTTC. This sequence encodes CATRPGHSIAGYNEQFF.